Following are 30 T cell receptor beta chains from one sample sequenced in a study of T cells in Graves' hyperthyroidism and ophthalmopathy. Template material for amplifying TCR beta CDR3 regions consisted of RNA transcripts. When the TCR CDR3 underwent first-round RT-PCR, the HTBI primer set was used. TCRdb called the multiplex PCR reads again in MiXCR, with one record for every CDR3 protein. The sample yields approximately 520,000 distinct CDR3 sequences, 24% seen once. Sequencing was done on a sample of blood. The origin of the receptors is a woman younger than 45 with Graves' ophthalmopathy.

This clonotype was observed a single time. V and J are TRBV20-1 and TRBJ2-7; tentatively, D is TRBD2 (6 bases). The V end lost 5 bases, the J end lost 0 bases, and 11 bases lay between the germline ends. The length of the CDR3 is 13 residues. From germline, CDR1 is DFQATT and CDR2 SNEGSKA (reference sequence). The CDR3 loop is CSASRDPSYEQYF. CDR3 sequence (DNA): TGCAGTGCTTCGCGGGACCCCTCCTACGAGCAGTACTTC.

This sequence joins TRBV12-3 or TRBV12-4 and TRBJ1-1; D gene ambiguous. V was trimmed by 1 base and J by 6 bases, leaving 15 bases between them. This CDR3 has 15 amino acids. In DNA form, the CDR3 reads TGTGCCAGCAGTTTAGGTCGGGTGGAGGACTCTGAAGCTTTCTTT. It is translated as CASSLGRVEDSEAFF.

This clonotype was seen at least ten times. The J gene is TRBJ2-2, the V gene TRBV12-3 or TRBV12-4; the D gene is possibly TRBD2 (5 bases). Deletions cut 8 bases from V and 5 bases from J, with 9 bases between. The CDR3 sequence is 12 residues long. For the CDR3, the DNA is TGTGCCAGCCGACTAAGGACCGGGGAGCTGTTTTTT. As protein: CASRLRTGELFF.

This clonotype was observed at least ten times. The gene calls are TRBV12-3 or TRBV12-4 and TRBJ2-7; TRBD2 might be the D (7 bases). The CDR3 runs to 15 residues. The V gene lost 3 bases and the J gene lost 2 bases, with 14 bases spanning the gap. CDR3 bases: TGTGCCAGCAGTTTGGGGGGGGCTGGAGCCTACGAGCAGTACTTC. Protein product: CASSLGGAGAYEQYF.

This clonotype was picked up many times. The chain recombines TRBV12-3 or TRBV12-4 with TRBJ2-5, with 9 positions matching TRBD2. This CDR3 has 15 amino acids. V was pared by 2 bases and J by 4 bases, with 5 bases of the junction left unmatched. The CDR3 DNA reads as TGTGCCAGCAGTTTAAGGCGGGGGGGCGGAGAGACCCAGTACTTC. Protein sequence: CASSLRRGGGETQYF.

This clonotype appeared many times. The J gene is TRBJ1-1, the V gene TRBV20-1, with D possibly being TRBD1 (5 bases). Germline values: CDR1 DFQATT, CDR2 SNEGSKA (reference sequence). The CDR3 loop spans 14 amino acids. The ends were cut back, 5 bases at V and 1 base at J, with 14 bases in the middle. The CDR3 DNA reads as TGCAGTGCTCAGCAGGGTGCCCCGAACACTGAAGCTTTCTTT. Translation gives CSAQQGAPNTEAFF.

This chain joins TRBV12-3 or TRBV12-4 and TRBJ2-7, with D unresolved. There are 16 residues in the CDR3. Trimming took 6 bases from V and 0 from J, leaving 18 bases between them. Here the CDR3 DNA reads TGTGCCAGCAGCCAAAGCCCAGGACGGCTCTCCTACGAGCAGTACTTC. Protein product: CASSQSPGRLSYEQYF.

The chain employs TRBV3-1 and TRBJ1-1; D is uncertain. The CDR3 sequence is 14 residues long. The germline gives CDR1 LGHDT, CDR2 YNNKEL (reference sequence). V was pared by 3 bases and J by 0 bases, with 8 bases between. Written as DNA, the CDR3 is TGTGCCAGCAGCCACGGAGGACTGAACACTGAAGCTTTCTTT. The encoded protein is CASSHGGLNTEAFF.

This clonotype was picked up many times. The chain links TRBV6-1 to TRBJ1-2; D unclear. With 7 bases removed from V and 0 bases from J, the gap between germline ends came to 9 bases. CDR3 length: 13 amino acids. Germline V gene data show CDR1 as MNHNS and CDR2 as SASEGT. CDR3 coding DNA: TGTGCCAGCACGCGGGATGCTAACTATGGCTACACCTTC. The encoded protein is CASTRDANYGYTF.

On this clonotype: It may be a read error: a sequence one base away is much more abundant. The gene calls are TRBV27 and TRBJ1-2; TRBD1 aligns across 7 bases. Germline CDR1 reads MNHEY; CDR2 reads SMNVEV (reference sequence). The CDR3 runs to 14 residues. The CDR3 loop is CASGLSGGGSGYTF. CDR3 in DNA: TGTGCCAGCGGTTTATCAGGAGGGGGCTCTGGCTACACCTTC.

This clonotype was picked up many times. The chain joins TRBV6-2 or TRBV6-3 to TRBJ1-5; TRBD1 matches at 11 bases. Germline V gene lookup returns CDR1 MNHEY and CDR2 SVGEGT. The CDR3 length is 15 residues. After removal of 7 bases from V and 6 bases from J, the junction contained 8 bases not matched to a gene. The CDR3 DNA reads TGTGCCAGCACCACTCCGGGACAGGGGGGTCAGCCCCAGCATTTT. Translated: CASTTPGQGGQPQHF.

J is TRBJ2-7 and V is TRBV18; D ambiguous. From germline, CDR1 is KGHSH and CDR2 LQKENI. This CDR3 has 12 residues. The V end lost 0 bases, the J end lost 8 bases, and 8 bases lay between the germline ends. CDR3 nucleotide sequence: TGTGCCAGCTCACCACCAGAAGGGAAGCAGTACTTC. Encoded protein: CASSPPEGKQYF.

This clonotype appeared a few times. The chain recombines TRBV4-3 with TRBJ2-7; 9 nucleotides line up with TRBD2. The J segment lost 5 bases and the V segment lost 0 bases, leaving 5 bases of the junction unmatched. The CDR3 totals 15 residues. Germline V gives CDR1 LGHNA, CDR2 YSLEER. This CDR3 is CASSQDYAGGNEQYF. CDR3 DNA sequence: TGCGCCAGCAGCCAAGATTACGCGGGAGGGAACGAGCAGTACTTC.

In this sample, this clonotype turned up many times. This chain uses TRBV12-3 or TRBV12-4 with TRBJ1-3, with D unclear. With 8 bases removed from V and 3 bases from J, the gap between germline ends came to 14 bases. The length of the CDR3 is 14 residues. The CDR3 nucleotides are TGTGCCAGCCAGTCTCCGGACTTTGGAAACACCATATATTTT. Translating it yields CASQSPDFGNTIYF.

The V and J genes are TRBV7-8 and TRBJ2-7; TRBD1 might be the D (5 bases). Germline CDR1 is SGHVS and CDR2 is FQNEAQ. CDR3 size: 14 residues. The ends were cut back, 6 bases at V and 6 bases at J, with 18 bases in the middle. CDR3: CASSKGAQTGEQYF. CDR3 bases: TGTGCCAGCAGTAAAGGTGCCCAAACAGGCGAGCAGTACTTC. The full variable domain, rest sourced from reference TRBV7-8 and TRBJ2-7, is GAGVSQSPRYKVAKRGQDVALRCDPISGHVSLFWYQQALGQGPEFLTYFQNEAQLDKSGLPSDRFFAERPEGSVSTLKIQRTQQEDSAVYLCASSKGAQTGEQYFGPGTRLTVT.

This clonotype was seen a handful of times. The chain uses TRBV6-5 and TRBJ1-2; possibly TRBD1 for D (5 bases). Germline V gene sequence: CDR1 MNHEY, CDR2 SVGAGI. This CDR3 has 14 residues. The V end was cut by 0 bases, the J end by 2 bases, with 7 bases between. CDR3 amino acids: CASSYSSGNYGYTF. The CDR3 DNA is TGTGCCAGCAGTTACTCTTCAGGGAACTATGGCTACACCTTC.

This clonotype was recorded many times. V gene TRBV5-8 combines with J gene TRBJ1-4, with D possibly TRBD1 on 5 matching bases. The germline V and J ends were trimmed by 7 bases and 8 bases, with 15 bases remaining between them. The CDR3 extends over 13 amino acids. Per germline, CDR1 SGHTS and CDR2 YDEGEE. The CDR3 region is CASPSGPGEKLFF. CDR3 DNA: TGTGCCAGCCCCTCAGGGCCAGGGGAAAAACTGTTTTTT.

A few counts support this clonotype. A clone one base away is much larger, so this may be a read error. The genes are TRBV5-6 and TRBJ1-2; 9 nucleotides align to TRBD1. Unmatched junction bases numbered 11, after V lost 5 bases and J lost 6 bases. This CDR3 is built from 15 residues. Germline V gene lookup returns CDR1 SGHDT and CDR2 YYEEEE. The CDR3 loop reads CASSSAGDRAHGYTF. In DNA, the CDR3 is TGTGCCAGCAGTTCCGCTGGGGACAGGGCGCATGGCTACACCTTC. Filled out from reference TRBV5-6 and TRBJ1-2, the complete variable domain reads DAGVTQSPTHLIKTRGQQVTLRCSPKSGHDTVSWYQQALGQGPQFIFQYYEEEERQRGNFPDRFSGHQFPNYSSELNVNALLLGDSALYLCASSSAGDRAHGYTFGSGTRLTVV.

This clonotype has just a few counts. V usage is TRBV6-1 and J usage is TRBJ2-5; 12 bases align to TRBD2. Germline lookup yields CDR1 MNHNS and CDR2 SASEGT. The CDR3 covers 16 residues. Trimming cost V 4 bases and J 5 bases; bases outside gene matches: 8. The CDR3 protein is CASSAVPGLAGETQYF. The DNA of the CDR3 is TGTGCCAGCAGTGCAGTACCGGGACTAGCGGGCGAGACCCAGTACTTC.

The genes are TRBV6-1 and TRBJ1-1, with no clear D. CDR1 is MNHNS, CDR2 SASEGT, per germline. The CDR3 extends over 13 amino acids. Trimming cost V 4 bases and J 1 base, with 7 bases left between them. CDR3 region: CASSAFRNTEAFF. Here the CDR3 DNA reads TGTGCCAGCAGTGCGTTTAGGAACACTGAAGCTTTCTTT.

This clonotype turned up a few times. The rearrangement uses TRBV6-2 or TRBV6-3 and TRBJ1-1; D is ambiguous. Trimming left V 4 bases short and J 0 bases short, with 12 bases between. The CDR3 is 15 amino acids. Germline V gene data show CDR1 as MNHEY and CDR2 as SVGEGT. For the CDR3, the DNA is TGTGCCAGCAGTTCTGCCTTTCGAATGAACACTGAAGCTTTCTTT. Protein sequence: CASSSAFRMNTEAFF.

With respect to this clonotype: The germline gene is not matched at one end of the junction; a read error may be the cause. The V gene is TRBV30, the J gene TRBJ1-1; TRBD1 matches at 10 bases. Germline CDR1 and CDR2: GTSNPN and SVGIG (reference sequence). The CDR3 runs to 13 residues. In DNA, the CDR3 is TGTGCCTGGAGTCCGGACAGGGGGACTGAATCTTTCTTT. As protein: CAWSPDRGTESFF.

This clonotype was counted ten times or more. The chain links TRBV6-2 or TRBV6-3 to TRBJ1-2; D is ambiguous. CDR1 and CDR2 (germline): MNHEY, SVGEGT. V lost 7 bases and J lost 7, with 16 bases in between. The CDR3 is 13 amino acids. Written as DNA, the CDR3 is TGTGCCAGCACGCGGGGATTGCTCTTTGGCTACACCTTC. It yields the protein CASTRGLLFGYTF.

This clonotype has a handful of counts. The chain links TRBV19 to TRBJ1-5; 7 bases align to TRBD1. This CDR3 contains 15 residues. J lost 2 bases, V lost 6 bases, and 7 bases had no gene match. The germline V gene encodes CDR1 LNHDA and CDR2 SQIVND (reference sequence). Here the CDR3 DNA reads TGTGCCAGTAGCAGACAGGGTCTCGGCAATCAGCCCCAGCATTTT. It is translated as CASSRQGLGNQPQHF.

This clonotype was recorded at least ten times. This chain's CDR3 is CASRPFDRGRVGELFF. The DNA for the CDR3 is TGTGCCAGCAGGCCATTCGACAGGGGGCGCGTCGGGGAGCTGTTTTTT. The J gene is TRBJ2-2, the V gene TRBV27; 10 nucleotides line up with TRBD1. Trimming cost V 6 bases and J 7 bases; bases outside gene matches: 11. The germline CDR1 and CDR2 sequences are MNHEY and SMNVEV (reference sequence). The CDR3 totals 16 residues.

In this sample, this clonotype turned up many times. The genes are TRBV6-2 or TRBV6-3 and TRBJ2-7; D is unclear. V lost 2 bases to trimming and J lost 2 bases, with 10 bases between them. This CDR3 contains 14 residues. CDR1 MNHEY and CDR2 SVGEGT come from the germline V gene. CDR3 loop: CASSYEDETYEQYF. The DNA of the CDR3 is TGTGCCAGCAGTTACGAGGACGAAACCTACGAGCAGTACTTC.

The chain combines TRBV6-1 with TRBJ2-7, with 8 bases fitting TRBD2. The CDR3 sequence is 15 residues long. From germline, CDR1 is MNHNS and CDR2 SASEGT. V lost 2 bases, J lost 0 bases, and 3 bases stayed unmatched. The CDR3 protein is CASSEKRGTSYEQYF. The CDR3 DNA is TGTGCCAGCAGTGAAAAGCGGGGGACCTCCTACGAGCAGTACTTC.

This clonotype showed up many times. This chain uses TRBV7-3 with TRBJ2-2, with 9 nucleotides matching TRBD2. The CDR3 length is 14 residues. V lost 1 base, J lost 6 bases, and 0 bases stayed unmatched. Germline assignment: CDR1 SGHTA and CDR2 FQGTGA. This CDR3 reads CASSLIAGAGELFF. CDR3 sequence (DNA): TGTGCCAGCAGCTTAATAGCGGGGGCCGGGGAGCTGTTTTTT.

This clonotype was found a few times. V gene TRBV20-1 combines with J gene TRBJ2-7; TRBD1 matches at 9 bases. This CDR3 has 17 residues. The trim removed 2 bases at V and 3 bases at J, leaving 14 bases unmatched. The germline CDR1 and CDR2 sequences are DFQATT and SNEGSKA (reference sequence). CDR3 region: CSARPRRRQGVGYEQYF. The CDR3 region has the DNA TGCAGTGCTAGACCTCGTCGGCGACAGGGGGTGGGCTACGAGCAGTACTTC.

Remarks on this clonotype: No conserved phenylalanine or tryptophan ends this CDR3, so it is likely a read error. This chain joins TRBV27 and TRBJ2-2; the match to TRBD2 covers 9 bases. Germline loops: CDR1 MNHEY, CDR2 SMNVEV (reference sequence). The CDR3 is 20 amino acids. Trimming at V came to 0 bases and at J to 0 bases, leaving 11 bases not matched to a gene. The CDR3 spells CASSLSPQRGVLANTGELFV. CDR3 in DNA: TGTGCCAGCAGTTTATCTCCCCAGCGGGGGGTCCTCGCGAACACCGGGGAGCTGTTTGTT.